This T cell receptor (beta chain) is drawn from a study of blood T cell repertoires in COVID-19. Study details: Whether acute or convalescent, the COVID-19 samples came from the United States, Italy and Spain. The analysed material was cDNA or gDNA that came from T cells, B-cell-depleted T cells, or PBMCs.

The CDR3 is 18 amino acids. Germline CDR1 MGHRA, CDR2 YSYEKL. The junction had 13 bases not matched to a gene; V was cut back by 6 bases and J by 0 bases. Authors' analysis steps: Reference gene primers were amplified, and this amplification served to estimate nucleated cell counts. TCRdb's copy holds only in-frame clones and misses some; the assay was immunoSEQ multiplex PCR. That table supplies the V and J calls and clone size; D and trimming were determined from the DNA. The table shows around 140,000 clones, with roughly 90% occurring only once. This TCR derives from a man in his fifties with active or convalescent COVID-19. Sequencing used peripheral blood. V is TRBV4-1 and J is TRBJ2-3; 9 nucleotides match TRBD2. For the CDR3, the DNA is TGCGCCAGCAGGCCTAAAGGGACTAGCCGACCCAGCACAGATACGCAGTATTTT. Protein sequence: CASRPKGTSRPSTDTQYF.